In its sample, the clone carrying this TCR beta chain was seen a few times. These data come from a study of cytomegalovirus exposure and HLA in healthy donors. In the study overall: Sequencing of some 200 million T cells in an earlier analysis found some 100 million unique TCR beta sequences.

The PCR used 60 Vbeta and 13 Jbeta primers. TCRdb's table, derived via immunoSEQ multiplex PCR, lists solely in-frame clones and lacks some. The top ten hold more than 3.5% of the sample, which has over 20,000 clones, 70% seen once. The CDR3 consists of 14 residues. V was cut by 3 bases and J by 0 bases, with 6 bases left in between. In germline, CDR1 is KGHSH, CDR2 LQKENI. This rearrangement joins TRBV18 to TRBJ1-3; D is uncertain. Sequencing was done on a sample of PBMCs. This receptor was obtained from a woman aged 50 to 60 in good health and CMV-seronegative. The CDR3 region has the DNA TGTGCCAGCTCACCGGCAGACTCTGGAAACACCATATATTTT. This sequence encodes CASSPADSGNTIYF.